The present T cell receptor beta chain was sequenced within a study of T cells in Graves' hyperthyroidism and ophthalmopathy. Study in general: Peripheral blood was taken when the disease was first diagnosed, before any treatment began. The study, taken as a whole, reports: Most expanded thyroid clonotypes above 0.001 also appeared in blood.

Amplification targeted TCR beta CDR3 regions from RNA transcripts. A first-round RT-PCR of the TCR CDR3 used the HTBI primer set. MiXCR, applied by TCRdb to the multiplex PCR reads, yields one record per CDR3 protein. Here the sample spans hundreds of thousands of distinct CDR3 sequences, over 15% being singletons. Each patient was aged 18 to 65 and had newly diagnosed hyperthyroidism of under 2 months' duration. Orbital computed tomography, thyroid ultrasound, serum thyroxine and TRAb, and clinical symptoms together informed the diagnoses. Germline CDR1 and CDR2: SGHRS and YFSETQ. Deletions cut 0 bases from V and 2 bases from J, with 10 bases between. This CDR3 comprises 15 residues. This clonotype appeared many times. Antigen unknown.

The receptor was derived from a woman aged 45 to 65 with Graves' hyperthyroidism that later progressed to Graves' ophthalmopathy. J is TRBJ2-3 and V is TRBV5-1; D perhaps matches TRBD1 (5 bases). The sample taken for sequencing was blood. The CDR3 DNA reads TGCGCCAGCAGCTTGGATGACAGAAACACAGATACGCAGTATTTT. Residues: CASSLDDRNTDTQYF.